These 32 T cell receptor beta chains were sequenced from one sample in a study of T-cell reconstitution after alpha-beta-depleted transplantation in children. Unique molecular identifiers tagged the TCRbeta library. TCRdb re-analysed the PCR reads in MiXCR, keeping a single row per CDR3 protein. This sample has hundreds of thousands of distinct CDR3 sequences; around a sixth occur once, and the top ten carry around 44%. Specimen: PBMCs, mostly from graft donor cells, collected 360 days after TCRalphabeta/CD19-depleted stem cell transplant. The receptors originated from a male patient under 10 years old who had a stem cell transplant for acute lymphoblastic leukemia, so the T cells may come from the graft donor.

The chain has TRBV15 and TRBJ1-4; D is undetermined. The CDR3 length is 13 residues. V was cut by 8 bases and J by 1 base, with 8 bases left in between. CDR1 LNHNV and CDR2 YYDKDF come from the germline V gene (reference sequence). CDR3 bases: TGTGCCACCCACCCCGGAACTAATGAAAAACTGTTTTTT. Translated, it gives CATHPGTNEKLFF.

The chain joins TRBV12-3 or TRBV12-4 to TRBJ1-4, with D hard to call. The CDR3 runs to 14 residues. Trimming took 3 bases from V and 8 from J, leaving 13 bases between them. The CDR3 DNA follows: TGTGCCAGCAGTTTGGATCTTTTCCAGGAAAAACTGTTTTTT. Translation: CASSLDLFQEKLFF.

DNA of the CDR3: TGTGCCAGCTCACCCGGGACAGGGGGCCTGCAGCCTTACGAGCAGTACTTC. Its protein is CASSPGTGGLQPYEQYF. The chain carries TRBV18 and TRBJ2-7, with 12 nucleotides matching TRBD1. The trim removed 3 bases at V and 4 bases at J, leaving 10 bases unmatched. Germline lookup yields CDR1 KGHSH and CDR2 LQKENI. The CDR3 loop spans 17 amino acids.

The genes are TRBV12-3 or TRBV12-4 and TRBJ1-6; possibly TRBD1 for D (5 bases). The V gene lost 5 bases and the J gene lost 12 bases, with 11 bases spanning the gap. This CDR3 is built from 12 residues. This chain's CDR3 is CASSEDKGPLHF. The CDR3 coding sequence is TGTGCCAGCAGTGAGGACAAGGGACCCCTCCACTTT.

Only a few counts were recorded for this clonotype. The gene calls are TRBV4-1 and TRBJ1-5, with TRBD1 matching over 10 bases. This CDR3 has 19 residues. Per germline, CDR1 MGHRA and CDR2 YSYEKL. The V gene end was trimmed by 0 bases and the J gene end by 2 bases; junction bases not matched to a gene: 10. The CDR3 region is CASSQEEGQGSARNQPQHF. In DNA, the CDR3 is TGCGCCAGCAGCCAAGAGGAGGGACAGGGGAGCGCTCGCAATCAGCCCCAGCATTTT.

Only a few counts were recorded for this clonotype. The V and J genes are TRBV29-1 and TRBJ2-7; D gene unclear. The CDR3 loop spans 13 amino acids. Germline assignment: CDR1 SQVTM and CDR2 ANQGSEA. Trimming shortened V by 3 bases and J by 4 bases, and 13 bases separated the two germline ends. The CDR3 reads CSVESPEKYEQYF. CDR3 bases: TGCAGCGTTGAGTCCCCAGAAAAGTACGAGCAGTACTTC.

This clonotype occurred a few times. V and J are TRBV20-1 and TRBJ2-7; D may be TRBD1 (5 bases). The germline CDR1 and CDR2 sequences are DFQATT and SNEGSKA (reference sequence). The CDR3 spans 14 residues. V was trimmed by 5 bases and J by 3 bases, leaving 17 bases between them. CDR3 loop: CSAAPRDGNYEQYF. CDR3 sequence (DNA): TGCAGTGCTGCCCCCAGGGATGGGAACTACGAGCAGTACTTC.

CDR3 region: CSVAGQGTYEQYF. CDR3 DNA sequence: TGCAGCGTTGCGGGACAGGGGACCTACGAGCAGTACTTC. The rearrangement links TRBV29-1 to TRBJ2-7; 10 nucleotides line up with TRBD1. Germline trimming cut 4 bases from V and 2 bases from J; bases unmatched to any gene: 2. This CDR3 has 13 amino acids. CDR1 and CDR2 from the germline V gene are SQVTM and ANQGSEA.

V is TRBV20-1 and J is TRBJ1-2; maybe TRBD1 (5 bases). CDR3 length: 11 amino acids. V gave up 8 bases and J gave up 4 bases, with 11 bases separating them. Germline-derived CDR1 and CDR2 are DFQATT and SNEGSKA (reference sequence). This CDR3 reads CSLVGVYGYTF. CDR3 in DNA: TGCAGTTTGGTGGGGGTCTATGGCTACACCTTC.

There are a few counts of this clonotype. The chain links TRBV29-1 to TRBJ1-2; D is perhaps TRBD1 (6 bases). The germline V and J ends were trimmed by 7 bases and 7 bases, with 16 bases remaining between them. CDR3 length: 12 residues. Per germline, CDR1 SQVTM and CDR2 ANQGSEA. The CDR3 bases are TGCAGCGCCCGAAGGGGGGAGGGTGGCTACACCTTC. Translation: CSARRGEGGYTF.

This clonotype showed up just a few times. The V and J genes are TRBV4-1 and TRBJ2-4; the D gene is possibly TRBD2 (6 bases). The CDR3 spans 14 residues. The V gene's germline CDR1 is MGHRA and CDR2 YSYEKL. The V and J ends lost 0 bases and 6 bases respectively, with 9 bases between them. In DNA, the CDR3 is TGCGCCAGCAGCCAAGATGGGGGGTCAAACATTCAGTACTTC. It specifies CASSQDGGSNIQYF.

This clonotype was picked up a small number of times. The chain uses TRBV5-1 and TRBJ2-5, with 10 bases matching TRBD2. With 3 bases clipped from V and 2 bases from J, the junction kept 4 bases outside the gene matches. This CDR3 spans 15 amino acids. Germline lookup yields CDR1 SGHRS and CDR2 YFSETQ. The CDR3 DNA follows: TGCGCCAGCAGCTCGCAAGCGGGAGGGCAAGAGACCCAGTACTTC. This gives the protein CASSSQAGGQETQYF.

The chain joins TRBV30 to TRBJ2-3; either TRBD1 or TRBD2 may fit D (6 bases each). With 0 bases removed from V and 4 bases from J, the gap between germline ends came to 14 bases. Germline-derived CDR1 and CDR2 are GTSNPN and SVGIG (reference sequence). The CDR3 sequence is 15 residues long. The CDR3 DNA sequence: TGTGCCTGGAGTGTCCTAGCCGGGGGCCCAGATACGCAGTATTTT. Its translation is CAWSVLAGGPDTQYF.

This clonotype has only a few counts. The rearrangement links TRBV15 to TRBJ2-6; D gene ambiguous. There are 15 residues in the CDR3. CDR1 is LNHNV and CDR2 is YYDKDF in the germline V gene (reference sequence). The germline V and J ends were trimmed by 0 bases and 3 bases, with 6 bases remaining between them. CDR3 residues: CATSREGFGANVLTF. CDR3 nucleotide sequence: TGTGCCACCAGCAGAGAGGGTTTTGGGGCCAACGTCCTGACTTTC. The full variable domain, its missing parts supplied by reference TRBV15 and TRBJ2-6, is DAMVIQNPRYQVTQFGKPVTLSCSQTLNHNVMYWYQQKSSQAPKLLFHYYDKDFNNEADTPDNFQSRRPNTSFCFLDIRSPGLGDTAMYLCATSREGFGANVLTFGAGSRLTVL.

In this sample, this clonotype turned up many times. The CDR3 bases are TGTGCCAGCAGACAGGGGGCTGAAGAGACCCAGTACTTC. It codes for CASRQGAEETQYF. J is TRBJ2-5 and V is TRBV12-3 or TRBV12-4; TRBD1 agrees at 9 bases. This CDR3 region has 13 residues. The V and J ends lost 6 bases and 3 bases, in that order; junction bases with no gene match: 2.

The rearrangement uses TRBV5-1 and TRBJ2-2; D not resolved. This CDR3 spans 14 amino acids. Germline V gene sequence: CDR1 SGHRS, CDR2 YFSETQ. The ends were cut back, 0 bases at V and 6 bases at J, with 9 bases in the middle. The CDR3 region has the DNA TGCGCCAGCAGCTTGGCTCCAGCCCCCGGGGAGCTGTTTTTT. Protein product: CASSLAPAPGELFF. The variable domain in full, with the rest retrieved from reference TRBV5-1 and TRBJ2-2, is KAGVTQTPRYLIKTRGQQVTLSCSPISGHRSVSWYQQTPGQGLQFLFEYFSETQRNKGNFPGRFSGRQFSNSRSEMNVSTLELGDSALYLCASSLAPAPGELFFGEGSRLTVL.

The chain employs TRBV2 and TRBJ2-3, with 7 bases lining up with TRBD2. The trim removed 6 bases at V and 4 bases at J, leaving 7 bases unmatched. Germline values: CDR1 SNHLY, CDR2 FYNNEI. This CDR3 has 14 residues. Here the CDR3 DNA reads TGTGCCAGCAGCGGGGGGAATGGCGCAGATACGCAGTATTTT. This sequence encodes CASSGGNGADTQYF.

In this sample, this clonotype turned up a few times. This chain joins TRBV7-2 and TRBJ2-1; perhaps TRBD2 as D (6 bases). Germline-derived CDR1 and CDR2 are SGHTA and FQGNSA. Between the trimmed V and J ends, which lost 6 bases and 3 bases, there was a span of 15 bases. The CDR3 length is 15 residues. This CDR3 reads CASSPYRGNYNEQFF. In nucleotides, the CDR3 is TGTGCCAGCAGTCCTTACCGGGGGAACTACAATGAGCAGTTCTTC.

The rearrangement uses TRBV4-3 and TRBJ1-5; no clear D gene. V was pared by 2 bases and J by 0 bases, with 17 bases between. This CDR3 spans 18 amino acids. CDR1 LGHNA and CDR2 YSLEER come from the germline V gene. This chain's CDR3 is CASSQQNAQAYSNQPQHF. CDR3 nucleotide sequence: TGCGCCAGCAGCCAACAAAATGCGCAGGCCTATAGCAATCAGCCCCAGCATTTT.

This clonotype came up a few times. This CDR3 reads CASSPGPGFSYEQYF. The CDR3 DNA is TGTGCCAGCAGCCCAGGGCCAGGGTTCTCCTACGAGCAGTACTTC. V is TRBV7-2 and J is TRBJ2-7; perhaps TRBD1 as D (5 bases). Trimming left V 5 bases short and J 0 bases short, with 14 bases between. This CDR3 has 15 amino acids. Germline CDR1 reads SGHTA; CDR2 reads FQGNSA. Based on the CDR3 plus reference TRBV7-2 and TRBJ2-7, the full variable domain is GAGVSQSPSNKVTEKGKDVELRCDPISGHTALYWYRQSLGQGLEFLIYFQGNSAPDKSGLPSDRFSAERTGGSVSTLTIQRTQQEDSAVYLCASSPGPGFSYEQYFGPGTRLTVT.

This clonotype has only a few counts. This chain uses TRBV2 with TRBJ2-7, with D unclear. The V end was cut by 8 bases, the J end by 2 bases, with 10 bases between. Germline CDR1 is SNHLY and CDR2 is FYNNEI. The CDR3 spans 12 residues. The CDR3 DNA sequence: TGTGCCAGCTCAAGTCAAACCTACGAGCAGTACTTC. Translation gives CASSSQTYEQYF.

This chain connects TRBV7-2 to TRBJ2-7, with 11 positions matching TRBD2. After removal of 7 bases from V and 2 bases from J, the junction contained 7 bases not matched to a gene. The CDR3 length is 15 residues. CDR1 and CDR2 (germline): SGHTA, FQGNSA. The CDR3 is CASTLAGGGTYEQYF. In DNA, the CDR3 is TGTGCCAGCACCCTAGCGGGGGGCGGAACCTACGAGCAGTACTTC.

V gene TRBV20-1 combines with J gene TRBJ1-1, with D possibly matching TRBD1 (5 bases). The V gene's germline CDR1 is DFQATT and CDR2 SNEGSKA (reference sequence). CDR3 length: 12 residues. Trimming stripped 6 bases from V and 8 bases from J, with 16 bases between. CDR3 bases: TGCAGTGCGTCCGGACAACAGGAAGAAGCTTTCTTT. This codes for CSASGQQEEAFF.

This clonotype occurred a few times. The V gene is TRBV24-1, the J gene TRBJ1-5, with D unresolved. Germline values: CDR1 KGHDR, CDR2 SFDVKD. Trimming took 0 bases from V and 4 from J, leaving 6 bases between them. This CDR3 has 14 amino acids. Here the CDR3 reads CATSDLGPNQPQHF. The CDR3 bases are TGTGCCACCAGTGATTTGGGGCCTAATCAGCCCCAGCATTTT.

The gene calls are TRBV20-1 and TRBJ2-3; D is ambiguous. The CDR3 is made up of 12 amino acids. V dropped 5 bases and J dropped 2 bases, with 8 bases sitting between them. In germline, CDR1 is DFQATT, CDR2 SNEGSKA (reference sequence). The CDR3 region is CSAGPYTDTQYF. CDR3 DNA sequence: TGCAGTGCTGGGCCCTACACAGATACGCAGTATTTT.

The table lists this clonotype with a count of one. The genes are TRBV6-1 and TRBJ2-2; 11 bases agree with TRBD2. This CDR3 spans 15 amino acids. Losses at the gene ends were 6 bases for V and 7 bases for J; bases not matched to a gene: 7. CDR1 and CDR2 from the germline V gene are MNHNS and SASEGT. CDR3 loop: CASRMGLAVLGELFF. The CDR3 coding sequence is TGTGCCAGCAGGATGGGACTAGCGGTGCTCGGGGAGCTGTTTTTT.

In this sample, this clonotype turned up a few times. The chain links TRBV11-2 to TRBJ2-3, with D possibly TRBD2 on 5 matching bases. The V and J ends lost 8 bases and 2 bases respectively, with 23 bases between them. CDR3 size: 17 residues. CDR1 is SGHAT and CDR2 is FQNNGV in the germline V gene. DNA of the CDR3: TGTGCCAGCGTGAGGGAGTCCAGGACTTTCACCACAGATACGCAGTATTTT. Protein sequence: CASVRESRTFTTDTQYF.

Here the CDR3 reads CASRDREDGELFF. CDR3 bases: TGTGCCAGCAGGGACAGGGAGGACGGGGAGCTGTTTTTT. The chain couples TRBV2 to TRBJ2-2, with 8 bases that match TRBD1. Germline lookup yields CDR1 SNHLY and CDR2 FYNNEI. CDR3 length equals 13 residues. The junction had 4 bases not matched to a gene; V was cut back by 6 bases and J by 7 bases.

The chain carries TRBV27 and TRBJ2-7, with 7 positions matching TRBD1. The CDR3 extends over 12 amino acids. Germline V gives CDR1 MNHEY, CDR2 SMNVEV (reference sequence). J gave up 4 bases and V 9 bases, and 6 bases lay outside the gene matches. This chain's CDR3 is CARPGQKYEQYF. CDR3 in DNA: TGTGCCAGACCGGGACAGAAATACGAGCAGTACTTC.

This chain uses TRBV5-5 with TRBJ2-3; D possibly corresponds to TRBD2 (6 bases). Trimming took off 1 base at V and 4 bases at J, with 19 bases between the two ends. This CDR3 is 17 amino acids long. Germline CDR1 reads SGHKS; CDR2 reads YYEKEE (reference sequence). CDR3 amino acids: CASSLLRDPGRSDTQYF. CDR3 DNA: TGTGCCAGCAGCTTGTTGCGGGACCCAGGAAGGTCAGATACGCAGTATTTT.

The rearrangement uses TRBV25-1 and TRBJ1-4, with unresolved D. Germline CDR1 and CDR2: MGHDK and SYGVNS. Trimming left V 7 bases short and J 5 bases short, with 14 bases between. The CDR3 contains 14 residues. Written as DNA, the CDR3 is TGTGCCAGCAAAAGAGGTACTACGAATGAAAAACTGTTTTTT. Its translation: CASKRGTTNEKLFF.

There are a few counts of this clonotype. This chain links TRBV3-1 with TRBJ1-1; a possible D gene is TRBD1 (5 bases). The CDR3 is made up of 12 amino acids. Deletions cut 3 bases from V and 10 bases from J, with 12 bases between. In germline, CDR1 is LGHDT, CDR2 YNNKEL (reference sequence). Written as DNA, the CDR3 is TGTGCCAGCAGCCAGGGGGGGTCGGGAGCTTTCTTT. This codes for CASSQGGSGAFF.